A single sample is the source of the 2 T cell receptor beta chains below, sequenced in a study. From the RT-PCR reads, TCRdb called clonotypes with MiXCR, one entry per CDR3 protein. The sample carries hundreds of thousands of distinct CDR3 sequences, 12% to 15% recorded once. The sequencing sample was made of memory CD4+ T cells from blood. These TCRs come from a female donor in good health, serving as a healthy control.

This clonotype has more than one count but fewer than ten. The rearrangement links TRBV4-3 to TRBJ1-2, with a tentative D call TRBD1 (6 bases). The CDR3 extends over 15 amino acids. V lost 6 bases and J lost 4, with 18 bases in between. Germline V gene data show CDR1 as LGHNA and CDR2 as YSLEER. The CDR3 DNA follows: TGCGCCAGCAGTCCAGGAGGGGCGGGGGCCTATGGCTACACCTTC. Translation: CASSPGGAGAYGYTF.

The chain uses TRBV6-2 or TRBV6-3 and TRBJ2-1; the match to TRBD1 covers 9 bases. V shed 4 bases and J 5 bases; nucleotides not matched to a gene: 9. The CDR3 is 16 residues long. Per the germline V gene, CDR1 is MNHEY and CDR2 is SVGEGT. The CDR3 loop is CASSSAPGQGNNEQFF. The DNA of the CDR3 is TGTGCCAGCAGTTCTGCCCCGGGACAGGGCAACAATGAGCAGTTCTTC.